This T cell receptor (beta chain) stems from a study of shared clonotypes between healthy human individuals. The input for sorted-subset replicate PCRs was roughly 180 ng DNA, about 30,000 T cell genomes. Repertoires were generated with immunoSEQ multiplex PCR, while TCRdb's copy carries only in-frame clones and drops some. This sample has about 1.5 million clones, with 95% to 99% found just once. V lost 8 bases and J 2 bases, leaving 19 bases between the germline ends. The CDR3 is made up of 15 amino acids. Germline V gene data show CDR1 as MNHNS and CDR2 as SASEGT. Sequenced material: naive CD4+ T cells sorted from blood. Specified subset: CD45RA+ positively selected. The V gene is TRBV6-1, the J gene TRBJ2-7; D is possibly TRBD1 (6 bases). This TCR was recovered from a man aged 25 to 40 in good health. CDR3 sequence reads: CASLIFGTPTYEQYF. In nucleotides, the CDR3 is TGTGCCAGCCTTATTTTTGGGACACCAACCTACGAGCAGTACTTC.